This T cell receptor (beta chain) came from a study of cytotoxic CD8 clonotypes in ibrutinib-treated CLL. For the study at large: Per sample, productive templates averaged approximately 260,000 and productive rearrangements averaged roughly 91,000.

This clone was observed a single time. Assay: immunoSEQ multiplex PCR; the TCRdb copy retains only in-frame clones and omits some. This table has more than 200,000 clones, 60% to 75% appearing once. The receptor comes from a human donor with chronic lymphocytic leukemia. The source material was PBMCs, sampled after 24 months of ibrutinib treatment.

DNA for the CDR3: TGTGCCAGCAGTTTAAGACTAGCGGGGACCTACGAGCAGTACTTC. This gives the protein CASSLRLAGTYEQYF. The chain uses TRBV27 and TRBJ2-7; TRBD2 agrees at 11 bases. The germline V gene has CDR1 MNHEY and CDR2 SMNVEV (reference sequence). The CDR3 contains 15 residues. The trim removed 2 bases at V and 2 bases at J, leaving 2 bases unmatched.